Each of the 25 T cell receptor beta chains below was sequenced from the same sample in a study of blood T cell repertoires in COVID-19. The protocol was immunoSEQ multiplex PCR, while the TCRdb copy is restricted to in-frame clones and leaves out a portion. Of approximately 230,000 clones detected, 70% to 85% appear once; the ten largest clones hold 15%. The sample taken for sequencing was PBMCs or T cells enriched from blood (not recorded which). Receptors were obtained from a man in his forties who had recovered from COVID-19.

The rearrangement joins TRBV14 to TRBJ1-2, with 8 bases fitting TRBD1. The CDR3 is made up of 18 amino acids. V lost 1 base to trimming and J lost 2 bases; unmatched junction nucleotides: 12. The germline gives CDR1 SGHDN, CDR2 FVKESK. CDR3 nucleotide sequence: TGTGCCAGCAGCCAAGCCGCAGGTGGGACAGGATGGAACTATGGCTACACCTTC. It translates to CASSQAAGGTGWNYGYTF.

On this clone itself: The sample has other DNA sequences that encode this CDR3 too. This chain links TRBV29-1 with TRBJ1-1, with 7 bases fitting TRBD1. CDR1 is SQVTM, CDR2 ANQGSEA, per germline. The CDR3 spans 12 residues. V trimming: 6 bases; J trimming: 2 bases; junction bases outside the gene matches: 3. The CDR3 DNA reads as TGCAGCGTCCGGACAGGCAACACTGAAGCTTTCTTT. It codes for CSVRTGNTEAFF.

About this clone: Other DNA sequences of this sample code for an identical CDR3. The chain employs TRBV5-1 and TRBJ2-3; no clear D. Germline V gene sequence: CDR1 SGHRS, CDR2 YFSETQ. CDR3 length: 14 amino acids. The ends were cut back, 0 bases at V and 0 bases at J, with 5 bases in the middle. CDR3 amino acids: CASSLATSTDTQYF. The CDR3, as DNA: TGCGCCAGCAGCTTGGCTACTAGCACAGATACGCAGTATTTT.

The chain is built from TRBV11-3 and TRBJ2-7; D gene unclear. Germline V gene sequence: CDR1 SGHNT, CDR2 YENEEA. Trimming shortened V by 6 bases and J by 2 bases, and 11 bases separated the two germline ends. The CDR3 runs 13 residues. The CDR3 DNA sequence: TGTGCCAGCAGTGAGGCGTACACCTACGAGCAGTACTTC. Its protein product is CASSEAYTYEQYF.

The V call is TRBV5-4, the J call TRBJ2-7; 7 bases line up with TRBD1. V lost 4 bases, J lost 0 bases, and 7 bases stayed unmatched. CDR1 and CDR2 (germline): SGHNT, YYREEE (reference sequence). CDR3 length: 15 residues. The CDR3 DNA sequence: TGTGCCAGCAGCCTACCGGGACAGAGCTCCTACGAGCAGTACTTC. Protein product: CASSLPGQSSYEQYF.

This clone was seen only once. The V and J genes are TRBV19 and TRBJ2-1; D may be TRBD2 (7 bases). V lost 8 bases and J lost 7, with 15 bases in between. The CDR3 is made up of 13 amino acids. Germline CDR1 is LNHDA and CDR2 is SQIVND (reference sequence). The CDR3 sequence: CASSTEGGNEQFF. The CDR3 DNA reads TGTGCCAGTTCCACTGAGGGGGGGAATGAGCAGTTCTTC.

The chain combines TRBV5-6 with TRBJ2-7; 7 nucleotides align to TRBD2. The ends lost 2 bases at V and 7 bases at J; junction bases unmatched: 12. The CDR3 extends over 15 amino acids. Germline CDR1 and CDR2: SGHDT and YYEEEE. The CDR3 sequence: CASSFVSGGLGEQYF. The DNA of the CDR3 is TGTGCCAGCAGCTTCGTCTCGGGAGGCTTGGGTGAGCAGTACTTC.

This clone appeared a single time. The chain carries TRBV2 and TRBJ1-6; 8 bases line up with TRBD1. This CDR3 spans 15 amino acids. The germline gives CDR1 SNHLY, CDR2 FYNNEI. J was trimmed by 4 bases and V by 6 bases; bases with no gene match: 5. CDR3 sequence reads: CASSPGQGYNSPLHF. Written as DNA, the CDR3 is TGTGCCAGCAGCCCAGGACAGGGTTATAATTCACCCCTCCACTTT.

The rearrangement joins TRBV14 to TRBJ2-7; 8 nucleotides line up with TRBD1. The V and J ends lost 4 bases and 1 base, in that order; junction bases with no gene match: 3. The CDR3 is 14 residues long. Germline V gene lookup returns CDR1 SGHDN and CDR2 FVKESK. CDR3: CASSRTGLSYEQYF. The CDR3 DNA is TGTGCCAGCAGCCGGACAGGGCTTTCCTACGAGCAGTACTTC.

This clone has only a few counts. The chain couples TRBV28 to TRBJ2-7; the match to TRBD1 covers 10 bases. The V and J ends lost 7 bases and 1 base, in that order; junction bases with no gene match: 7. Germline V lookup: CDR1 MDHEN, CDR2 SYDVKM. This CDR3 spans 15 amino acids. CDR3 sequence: CASTLGTGESYEQYF. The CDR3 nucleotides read TGTGCCAGCACCTTGGGGACAGGGGAGTCCTACGAGCAGTACTTC.

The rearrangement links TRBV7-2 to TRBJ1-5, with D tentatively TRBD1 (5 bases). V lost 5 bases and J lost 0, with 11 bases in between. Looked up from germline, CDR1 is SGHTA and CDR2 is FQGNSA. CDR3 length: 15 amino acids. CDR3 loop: CASSVGRGSNQPQHF. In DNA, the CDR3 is TGTGCCAGCAGCGTTGGGAGGGGTAGCAATCAGCCCCAGCATTTT.

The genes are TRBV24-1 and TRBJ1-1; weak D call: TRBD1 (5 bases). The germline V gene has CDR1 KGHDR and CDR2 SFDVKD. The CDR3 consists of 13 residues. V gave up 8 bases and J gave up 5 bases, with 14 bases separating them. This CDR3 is CATTDSLGTEAFF. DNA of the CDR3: TGTGCCACCACCGACAGTTTGGGGACTGAAGCTTTCTTT.

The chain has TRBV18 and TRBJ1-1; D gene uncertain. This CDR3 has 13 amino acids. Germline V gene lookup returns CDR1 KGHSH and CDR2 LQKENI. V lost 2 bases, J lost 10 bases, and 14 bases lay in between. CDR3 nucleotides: TGTGCCAGCTCACCAGGGGTTGCGGGAGGAGCTTTCTTT. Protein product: CASSPGVAGGAFF.

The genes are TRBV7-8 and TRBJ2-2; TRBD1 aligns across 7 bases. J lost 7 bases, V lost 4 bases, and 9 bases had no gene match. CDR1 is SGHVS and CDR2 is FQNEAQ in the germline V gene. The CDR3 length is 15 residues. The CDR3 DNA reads TGTGCCAGCAGCTCCCGGGGACAGCCTTTCGGGGAGCTGTTTTTT. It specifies CASSSRGQPFGELFF.

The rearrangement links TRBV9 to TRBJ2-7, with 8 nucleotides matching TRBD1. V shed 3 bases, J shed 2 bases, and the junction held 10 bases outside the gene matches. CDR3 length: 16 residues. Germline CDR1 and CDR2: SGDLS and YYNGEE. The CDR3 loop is CASSASAGTGTYEQYF. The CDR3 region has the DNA TGTGCCAGCAGCGCCAGCGCCGGGACAGGTACCTACGAGCAGTACTTC.

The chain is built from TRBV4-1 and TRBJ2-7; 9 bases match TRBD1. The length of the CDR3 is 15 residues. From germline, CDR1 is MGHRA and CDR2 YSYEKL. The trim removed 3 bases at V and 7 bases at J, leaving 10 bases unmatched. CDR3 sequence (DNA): TGCGCCAGCAGCCAGGGACAGGGTGGGTCTAGGGAGCAGTACTTC. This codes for CASSQGQGGSREQYF.

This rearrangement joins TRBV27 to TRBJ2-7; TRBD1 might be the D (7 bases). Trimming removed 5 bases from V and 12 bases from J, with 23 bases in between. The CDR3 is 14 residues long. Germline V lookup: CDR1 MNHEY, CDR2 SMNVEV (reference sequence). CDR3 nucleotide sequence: TGTGCCAGCAGTCTAACGCGGGACAGTTACAGGTGGTACTTC. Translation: CASSLTRDSYRWYF.

DNA of the CDR3: TGTGCCACCAGTGACCCGGGACAGGGGGATACAGATACGCAGTATTTT. It encodes CATSDPGQGDTDTQYF. The genes are TRBV24-1 and TRBJ2-3; 11 bases align to TRBD1. The germline V gene has CDR1 KGHDR and CDR2 SFDVKD. There are 16 residues in the CDR3. The V and J ends lost 4 bases and 3 bases, in that order; junction bases with no gene match: 5.

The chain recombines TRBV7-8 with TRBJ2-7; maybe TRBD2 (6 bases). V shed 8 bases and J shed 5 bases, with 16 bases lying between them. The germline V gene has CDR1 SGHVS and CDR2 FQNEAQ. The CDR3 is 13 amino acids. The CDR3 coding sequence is TGTGCCAGCGGGGACCTTAAGCGGGACGAGCAGTACTTC. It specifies CASGDLKRDEQYF.

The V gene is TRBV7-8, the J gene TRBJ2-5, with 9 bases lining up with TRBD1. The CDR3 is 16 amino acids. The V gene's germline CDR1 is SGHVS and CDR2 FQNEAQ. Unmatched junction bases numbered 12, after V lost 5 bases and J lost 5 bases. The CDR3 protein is CASSPDRGVTYETQYF. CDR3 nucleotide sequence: TGTGCCAGCAGCCCGGACAGGGGAGTTACATATGAGACCCAGTACTTC. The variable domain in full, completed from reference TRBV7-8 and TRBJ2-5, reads GAGVSQSPRYKVAKRGQDVALRCDPISGHVSLFWYQQALGQGPEFLTYFQNEAQLDKSGLPSDRFFAERPEGSVSTLKIQRTQQEDSAVYLCASSPDRGVTYETQYFGPGTRLLVL.

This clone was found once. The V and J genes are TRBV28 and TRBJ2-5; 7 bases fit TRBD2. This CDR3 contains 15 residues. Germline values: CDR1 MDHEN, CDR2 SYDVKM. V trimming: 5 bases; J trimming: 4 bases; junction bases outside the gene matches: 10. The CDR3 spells CASSPPGLERETQYF. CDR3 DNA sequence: TGTGCCAGCAGTCCACCCGGACTAGAACGAGAGACCCAGTACTTC.

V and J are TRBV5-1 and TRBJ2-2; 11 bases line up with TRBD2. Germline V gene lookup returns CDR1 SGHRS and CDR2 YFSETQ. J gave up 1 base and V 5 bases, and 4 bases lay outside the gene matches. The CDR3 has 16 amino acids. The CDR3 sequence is CASRPLAGGNTGELFF. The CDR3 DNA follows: TGCGCCAGCAGGCCCCTAGCGGGGGGGAACACCGGGGAGCTGTTTTTT. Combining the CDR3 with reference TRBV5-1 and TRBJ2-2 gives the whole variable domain KAGVTQTPRYLIKTRGQQVTLSCSPISGHRSVSWYQQTPGQGLQFLFEYFSETQRNKGNFPGRFSGRQFSNSRSEMNVSTLELGDSALYLCASRPLAGGNTGELFFGEGSRLTVL.

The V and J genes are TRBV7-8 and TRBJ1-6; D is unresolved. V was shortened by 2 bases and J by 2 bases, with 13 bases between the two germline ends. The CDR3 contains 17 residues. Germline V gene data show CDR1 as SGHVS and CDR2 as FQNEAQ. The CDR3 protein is CASSLRIGQTYNSPLHF. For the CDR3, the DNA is TGTGCCAGCAGCTTACGCATTGGCCAGACCTATAATTCACCCCTCCACTTT.

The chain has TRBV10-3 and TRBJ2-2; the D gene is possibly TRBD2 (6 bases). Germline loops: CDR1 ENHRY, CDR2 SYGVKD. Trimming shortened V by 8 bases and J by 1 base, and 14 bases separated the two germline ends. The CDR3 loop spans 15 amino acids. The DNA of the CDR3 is TGTGCCATCCCCCGGGGGAAGGAGAACACCGGGGAGCTGTTTTTT. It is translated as CAIPRGKENTGELFF.

The CDR3 reads CASSSTSGSRSDTQYF. DNA of the CDR3: TGCGCCAGCAGCTCGACTAGCGGGAGCCGGTCAGATACGCAGTATTTT. The chain uses TRBV5-1 and TRBJ2-3, with 12 bases lining up with TRBD2. Germline CDR1 and CDR2: SGHRS and YFSETQ. The CDR3 extends over 16 amino acids. J lost 4 bases, V lost 3 bases, and 6 bases had no gene match.